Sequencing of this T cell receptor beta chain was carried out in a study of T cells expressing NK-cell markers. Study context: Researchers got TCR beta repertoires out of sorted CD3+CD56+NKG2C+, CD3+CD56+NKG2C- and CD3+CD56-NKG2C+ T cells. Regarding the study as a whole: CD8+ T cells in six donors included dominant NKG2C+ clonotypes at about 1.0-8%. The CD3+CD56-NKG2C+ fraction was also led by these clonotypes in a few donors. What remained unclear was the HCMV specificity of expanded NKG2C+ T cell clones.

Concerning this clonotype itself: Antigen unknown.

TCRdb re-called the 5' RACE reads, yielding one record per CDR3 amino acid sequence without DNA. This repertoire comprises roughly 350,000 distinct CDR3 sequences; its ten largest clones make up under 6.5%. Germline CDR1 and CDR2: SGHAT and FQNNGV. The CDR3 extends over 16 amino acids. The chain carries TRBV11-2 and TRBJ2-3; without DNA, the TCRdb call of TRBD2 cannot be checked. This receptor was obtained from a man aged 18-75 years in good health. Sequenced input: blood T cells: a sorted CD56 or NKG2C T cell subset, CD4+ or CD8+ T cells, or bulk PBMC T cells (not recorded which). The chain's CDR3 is CASRQGGGPSTDTQYF. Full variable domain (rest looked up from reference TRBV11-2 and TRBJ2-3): EAGVAQSPRYKIIEKRQSVAFWCNPISGHATLYWYQQILGQGPKLLIQFQNNGVVDDSQLPKDRFSAERLKGVDSTLKIQPAKLEDSAVYLCASRQGGGPSTDTQYFGPGTRLTVL.